This T cell receptor (beta chain) was sequenced in a study of OX40 agonist ivuxolimab in advanced cancers. The germline V and J ends were trimmed by 2 bases and 4 bases, with 21 bases remaining between them. This CDR3 region has 18 residues. Sequenced by immunoSEQ multiplex PCR; TCRdb stores in-frame clones only, minus some. Among roughly 29,000 clones listed, 91% were seen once. The chain combines TRBV6-7 with TRBJ1-5, with a weak D call TRBD1 (6 bases). TRBV6-7 is designated an ORF whose function remains uncertain. This sequence originates from an adult with an advanced solid tumor such as melanoma, head and neck, liver or kidney cancer. Source: CD4+ or CD8+ T cells sorted from blood, taken in a trial of the OX40 agonist ivuxolimab. CDR3 bases: TGTGCCAGCAGTTACCAACGCCAGGGGTTAAAGGGGAATCAGCCCCAGCATTTT. As protein: CASSYQRQGLKGNQPQHF.